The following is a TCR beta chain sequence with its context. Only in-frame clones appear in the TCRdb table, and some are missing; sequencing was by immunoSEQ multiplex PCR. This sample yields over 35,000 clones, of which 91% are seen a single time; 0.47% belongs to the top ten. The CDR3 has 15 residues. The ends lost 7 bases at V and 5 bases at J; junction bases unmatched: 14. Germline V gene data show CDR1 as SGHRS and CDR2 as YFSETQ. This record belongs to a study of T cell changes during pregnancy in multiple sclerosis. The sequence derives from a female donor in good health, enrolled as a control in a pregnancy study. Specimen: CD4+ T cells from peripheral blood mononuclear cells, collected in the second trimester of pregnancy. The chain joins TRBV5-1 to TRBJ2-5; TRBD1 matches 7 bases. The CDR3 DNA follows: TGCGCCAGCGGCCCCGTAGGGACAGAGGGGGAGACCCAGTACTTC. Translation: CASGPVGTEGETQYF.